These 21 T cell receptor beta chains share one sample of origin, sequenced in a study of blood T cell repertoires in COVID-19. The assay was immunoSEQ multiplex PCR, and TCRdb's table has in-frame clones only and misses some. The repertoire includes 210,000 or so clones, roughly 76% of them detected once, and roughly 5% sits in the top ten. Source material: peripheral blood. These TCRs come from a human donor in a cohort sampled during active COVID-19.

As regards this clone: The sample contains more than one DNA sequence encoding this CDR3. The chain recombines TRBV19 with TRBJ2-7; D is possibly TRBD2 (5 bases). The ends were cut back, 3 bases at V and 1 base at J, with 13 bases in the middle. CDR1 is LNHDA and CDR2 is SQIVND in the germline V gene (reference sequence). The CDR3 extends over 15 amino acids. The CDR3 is CASSISLASSYEQYF. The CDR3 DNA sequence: TGTGCCAGTAGTATTTCCCTAGCTTCATCCTACGAGCAGTACTTC.

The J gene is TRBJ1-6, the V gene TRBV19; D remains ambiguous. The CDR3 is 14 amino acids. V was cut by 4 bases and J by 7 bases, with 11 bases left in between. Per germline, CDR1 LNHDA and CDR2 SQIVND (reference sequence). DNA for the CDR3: TGTGCCAGTAGTACAAGAGGTGAAAATTCACCCCTCCACTTT. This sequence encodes CASSTRGENSPLHF.

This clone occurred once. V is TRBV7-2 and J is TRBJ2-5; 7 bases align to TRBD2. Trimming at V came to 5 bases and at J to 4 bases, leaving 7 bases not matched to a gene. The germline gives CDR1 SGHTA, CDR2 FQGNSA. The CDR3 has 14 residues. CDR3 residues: CASSPGRERETQYF. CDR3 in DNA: TGTGCCAGCAGCCCGGGGCGGGAGAGAGAGACCCAGTACTTC.

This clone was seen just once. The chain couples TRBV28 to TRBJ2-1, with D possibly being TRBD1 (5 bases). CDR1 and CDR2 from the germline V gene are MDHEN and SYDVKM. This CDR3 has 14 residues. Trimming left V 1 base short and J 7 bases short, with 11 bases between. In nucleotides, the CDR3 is TGTGCCAGCAGTTTATTAGCCCCAGGGAATGAGCAGTTCTTC. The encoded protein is CASSLLAPGNEQFF.

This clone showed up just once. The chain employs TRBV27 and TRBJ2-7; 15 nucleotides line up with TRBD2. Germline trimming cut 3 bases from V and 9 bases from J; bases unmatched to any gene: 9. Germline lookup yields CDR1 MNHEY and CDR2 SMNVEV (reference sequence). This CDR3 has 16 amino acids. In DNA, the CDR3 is TGTGCCAGCAGTTTGTCAGGACTAGCGGGAGGGTTGGTGCAGTACTTC. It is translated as CASSLSGLAGGLVQYF.

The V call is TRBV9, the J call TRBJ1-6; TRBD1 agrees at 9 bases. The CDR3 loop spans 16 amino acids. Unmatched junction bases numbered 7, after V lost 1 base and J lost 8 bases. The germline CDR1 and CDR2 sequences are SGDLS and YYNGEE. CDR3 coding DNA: TGTGCCAGCAGCGTATCCCCCACAGGGGGCGATTCACCCCTCCACTTT. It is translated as CASSVSPTGGDSPLHF.

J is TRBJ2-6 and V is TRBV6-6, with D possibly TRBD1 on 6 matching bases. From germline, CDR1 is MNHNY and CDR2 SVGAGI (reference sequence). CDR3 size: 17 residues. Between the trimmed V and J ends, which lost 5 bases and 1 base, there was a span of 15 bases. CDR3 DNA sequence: TGTGCCAGCAGTCCACAGGGTAGGGTTTCTGGGGCCAACGTCCTGACTTTC. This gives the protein CASSPQGRVSGANVLTF.

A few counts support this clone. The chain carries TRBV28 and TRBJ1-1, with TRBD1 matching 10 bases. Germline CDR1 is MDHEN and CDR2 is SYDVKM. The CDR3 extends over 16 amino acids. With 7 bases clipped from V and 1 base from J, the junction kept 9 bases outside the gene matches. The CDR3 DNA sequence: TGTGCCAGCATCCTAGGGACAGGGGAAGGGAACACTGAAGCTTTCTTT. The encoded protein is CASILGTGEGNTEAFF.

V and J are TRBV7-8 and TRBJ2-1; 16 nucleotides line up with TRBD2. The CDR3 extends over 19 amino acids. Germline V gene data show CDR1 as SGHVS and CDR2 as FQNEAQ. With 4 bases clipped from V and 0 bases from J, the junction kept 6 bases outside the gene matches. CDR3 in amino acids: CASSSTGTSGRASYNEQFF. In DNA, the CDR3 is TGTGCCAGCAGCTCGACCGGGACTAGCGGGAGGGCCTCCTACAATGAGCAGTTCTTC.

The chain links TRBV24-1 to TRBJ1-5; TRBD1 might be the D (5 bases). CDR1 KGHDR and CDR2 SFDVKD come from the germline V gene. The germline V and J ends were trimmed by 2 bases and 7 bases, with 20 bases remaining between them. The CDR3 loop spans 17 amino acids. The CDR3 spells CATSDCPRVRGKQPQHF. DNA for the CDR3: TGTGCCACCAGTGATTGCCCCAGGGTAAGGGGTAAGCAGCCCCAGCATTTT.

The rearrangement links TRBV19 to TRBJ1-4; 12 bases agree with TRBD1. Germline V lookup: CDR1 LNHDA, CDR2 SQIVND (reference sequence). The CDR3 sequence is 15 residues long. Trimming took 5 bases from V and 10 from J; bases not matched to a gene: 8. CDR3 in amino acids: CASSPKGDRGRKLFF. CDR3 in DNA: TGTGCCAGTAGTCCCAAGGGGGACAGGGGGCGAAAACTGTTTTTT.

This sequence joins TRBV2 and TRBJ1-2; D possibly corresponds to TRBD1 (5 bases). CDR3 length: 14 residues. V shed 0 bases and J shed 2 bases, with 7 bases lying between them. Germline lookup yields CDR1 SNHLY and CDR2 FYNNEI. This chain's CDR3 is CASSEASGNYGYTF. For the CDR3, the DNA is TGTGCCAGCAGTGAAGCCTCAGGGAACTATGGCTACACCTTC.

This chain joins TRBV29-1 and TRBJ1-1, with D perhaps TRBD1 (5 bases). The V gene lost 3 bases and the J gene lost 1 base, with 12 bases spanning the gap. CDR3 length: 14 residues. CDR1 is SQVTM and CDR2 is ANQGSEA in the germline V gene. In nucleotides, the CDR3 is TGCAGCGTTGAGTGGTCGGGGGGGAACACTGAAGCTTTCTTT. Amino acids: CSVEWSGGNTEAFF.

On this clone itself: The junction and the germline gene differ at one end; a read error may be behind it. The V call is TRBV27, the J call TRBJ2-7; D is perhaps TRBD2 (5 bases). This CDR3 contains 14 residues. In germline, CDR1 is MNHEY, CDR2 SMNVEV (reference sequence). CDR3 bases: TGTGCCAACAGTTCCCAGGACGGGACCTACGAGCAGTACTTC. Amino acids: CANSSQDGTYEQYF.

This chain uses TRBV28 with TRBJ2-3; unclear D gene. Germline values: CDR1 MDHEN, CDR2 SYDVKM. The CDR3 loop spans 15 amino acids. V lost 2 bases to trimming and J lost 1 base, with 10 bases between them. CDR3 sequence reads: CASSLVGRGTDTQYF. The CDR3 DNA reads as TGTGCCAGCAGTTTAGTGGGCCGCGGCACAGATACGCAGTATTTT. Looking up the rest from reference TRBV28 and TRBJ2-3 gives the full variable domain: DVKVTQSSRYLVKRTGEKVFLECVQDMDHENMFWYRQDPGLGLRLIYFSYDVKMKEKGDIPEGYSVSREKKERFSLILESASTNQTSMYLCASSLVGRGTDTQYFGPGTRLTVL.

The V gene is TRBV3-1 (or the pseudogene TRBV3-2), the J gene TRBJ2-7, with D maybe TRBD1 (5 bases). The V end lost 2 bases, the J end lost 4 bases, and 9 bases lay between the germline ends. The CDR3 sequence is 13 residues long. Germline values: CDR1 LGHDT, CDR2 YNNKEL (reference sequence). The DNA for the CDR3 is TGTGCCAGCAGCCAACGAGACAGATACGAGCAGTACTTC. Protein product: CASSQRDRYEQYF.

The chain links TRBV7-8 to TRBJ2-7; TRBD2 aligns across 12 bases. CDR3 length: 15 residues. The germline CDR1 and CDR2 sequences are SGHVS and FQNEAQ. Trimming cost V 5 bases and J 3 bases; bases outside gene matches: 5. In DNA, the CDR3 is TGTGCCAGCAGCCTGACTAGCGGGAGCCTCTACGAGCAGTACTTC. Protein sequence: CASSLTSGSLYEQYF.

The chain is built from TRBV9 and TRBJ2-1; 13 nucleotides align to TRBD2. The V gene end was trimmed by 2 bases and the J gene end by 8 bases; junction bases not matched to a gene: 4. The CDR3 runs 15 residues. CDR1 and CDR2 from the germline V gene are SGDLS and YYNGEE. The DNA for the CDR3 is TGTGCCAGCAGCGTGACTAGCGGGAGGTCCGATGAGCAGTTCTTC. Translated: CASSVTSGRSDEQFF.

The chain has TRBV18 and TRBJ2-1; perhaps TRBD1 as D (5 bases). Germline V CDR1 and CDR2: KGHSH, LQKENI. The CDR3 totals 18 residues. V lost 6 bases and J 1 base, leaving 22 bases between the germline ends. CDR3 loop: CASSPPWGGLGSYNEQFF. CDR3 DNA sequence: TGTGCCAGCTCCCCCCCTTGGGGCGGTTTGGGGTCCTACAATGAGCAGTTCTTC.

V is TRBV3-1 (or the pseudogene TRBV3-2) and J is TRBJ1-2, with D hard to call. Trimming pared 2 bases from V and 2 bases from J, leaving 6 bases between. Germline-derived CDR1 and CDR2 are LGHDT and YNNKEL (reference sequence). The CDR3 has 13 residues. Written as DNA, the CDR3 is TGTGCCAGCAGCCAAACGGAGAACTATGGCTACACCTTC. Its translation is CASSQTENYGYTF.

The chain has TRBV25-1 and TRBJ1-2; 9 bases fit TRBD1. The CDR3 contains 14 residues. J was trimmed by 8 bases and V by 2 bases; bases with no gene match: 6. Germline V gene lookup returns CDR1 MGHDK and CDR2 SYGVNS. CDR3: CASSEIAGTGGYTF. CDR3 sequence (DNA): TGTGCCAGCAGTGAAATCGCAGGGACAGGGGGCTACACCTTC.